This T cell receptor beta chain was identified in a study of blood T cell repertoires in COVID-19 (dated by TCRdb to between 2020 and 2021). For context, the study as a whole: Samples covering the acute and convalescent phases of COVID-19 were provided by collaborators in the United States, Italy and Spain. The material from the prospective study consisted of cDNA or gDNA derived from T cells, B-cell-depleted T cells, or PBMCs. Sample metadata almost always included a de-identified subject ID, COVID-19 status, age in years and sex. Deeply sampled blood TCRbeta repertoires from subjects exposed to, actively infected with, or recovered from COVID-19 were included in the dataset. A freely available public database, intended as a resource for researchers studying the immune response to SARS-CoV-2, is where the repertoires were released. Samples came from the ongoing ImmuneRACE study (first 160 participants) plus 1,254 subjects from 6 global collaborators. Where available, HLA class I and class II types were taken from metadata supplied by the sample provider and were not determined by assay-based typing.

The study at large found these results: Clinical and demographic metadata were provided uncurated, with the amount varying by source and participant.

Measured from the cysteine to the phenylalanine, the CDR3 is 15 residues long. Solely the CDR3 DNA is kept, with 45 bases framed from the first base. CDR1 and CDR2 (SGHDN, FVKESK) derive from the germline V gene. Clipping removes 0 bases from V and 8 bases from J, with 9 as the unmatched junction base count. TCRbeta CDR3 regions were amplified from genomic DNA using the immunoSEQ Assay, a bias-controlled multiplex PCR. Turning to the authors' computational methods: Nucleated cell counts per sample were estimated from amplification of reference gene primers within the assay. To quantify the absolute abundance of each unique TCRbeta CDR3 rearrangement, sequence reads were collapsed and filtered. For each sample, productive Simpson clonality was calculated as the square root of Simpson's diversity index across productive rearrangements. TCRdb limited this immuneACCESS table to in-frame rearrangements with V and J called. A share of clones is missing; checked studies link under half to unresolved V genes, and the rest is unexplained. V, J and clone size are those of that table, while D and trimming were read from the DNA. This sample holds some 270,000 clones; about 86% were observed only once. The ten largest account for around 14% of the sample.

One collaborating source in Seattle enrolled patients during active infection and followed them longitudinally through the course of disease. The collaborating institutions used their own protocols to collect whole blood in K2EDTA tubes. For TCRbeta analysis, collaborator samples were shipped as frozen whole blood, as isolated PBMCs, or as DNA extracted from either sample type. Details on this clone: This receptor's antigen is unknown. One base away there is no much larger clone; base qualities are not given.

The sequencing input was peripheral blood. The clonotype was recovered from a person aged 65 to 85 with COVID-19, enrolled during active disease. Recombination joined TRBV14 with TRBJ1-2, and 7 junctional nucleotides match TRBD1. The DNA sequence is given as TGTGCCAGCAGCCAAGAACAGGGGCAAATTAGGGGCTACACCTTC. It translates as CASSQEQGQIRGYTF.